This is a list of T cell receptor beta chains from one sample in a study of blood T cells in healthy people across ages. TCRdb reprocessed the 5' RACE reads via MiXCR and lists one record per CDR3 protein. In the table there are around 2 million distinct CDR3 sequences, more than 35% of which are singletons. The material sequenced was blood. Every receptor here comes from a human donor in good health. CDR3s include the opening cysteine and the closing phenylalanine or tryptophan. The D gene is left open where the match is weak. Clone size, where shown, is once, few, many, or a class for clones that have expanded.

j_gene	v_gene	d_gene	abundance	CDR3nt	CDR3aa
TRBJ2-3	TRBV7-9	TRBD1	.	TGTGCCAGCAGCTGTACAGGGGGGTCAGATACGCAGTATTTT	CASSCTGGSDTQYF
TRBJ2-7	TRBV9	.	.	TGTGCCAGCAGCGTAGATCAGCGCTCCTACGAGCAGTACTTC	CASSVDQRSYEQYF
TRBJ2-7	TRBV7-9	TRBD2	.	TGTGCCAGCAGCTGGGAACTACTCGGGGGGTACGAGCAGTACTTC	CASSWELLGGYEQYF
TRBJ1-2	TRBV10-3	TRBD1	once	TGTGCCATCAGTGAGCAGGGGGCGGAGGGCTACACCTTC	CAISEQGAEGYTF
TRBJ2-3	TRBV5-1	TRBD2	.	TGCGCCAGCAGCTCGCCACTAGCGACGGGGCAGAGAGATACGCAGTATTTT	CASSSPLATGQRDTQYF
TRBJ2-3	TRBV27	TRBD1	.	TGTGCCAGCAGCGAGCTCGGACAGGGAGAGAGGGGTACGCAGTATTTT	CASSELGQGERGTQYF
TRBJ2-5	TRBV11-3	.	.	TGTGCCCGCAGCTTAGGGTTGGGTGCGGAAGAGACCCAGTACTTC	CARSLGLGAEETQYF
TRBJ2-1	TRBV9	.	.	TGTGCCAGCAGCGTGGGTATCTCTTTGGAGGATGAGCAGTTCTTC	CASSVGISLEDEQFF
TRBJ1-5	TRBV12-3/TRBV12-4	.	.	TGTGCCAGCAGTAGGGATGTGAGCAATCAGCCCCAGCATTTT	CASSRDVSNQPQHF
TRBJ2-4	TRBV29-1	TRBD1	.	TGCAGCATGGACAGGCAAAAAGGAAACGGGCAGTACTTC	CSMDRQKGNGQYF
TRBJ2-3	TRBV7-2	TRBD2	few	TGTGCCAGCAGCTCCGGGGGGGGGCCGTGGGATACGCAGTATTTT	CASSSGGGPWDTQYF
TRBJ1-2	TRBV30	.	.	TGTGCCTGGAGGGCATTTGGTGGCGACACCTTC	CAWRAFGGDTF
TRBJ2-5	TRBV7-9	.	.	TGTGCCAGCAGCCTACGGACAGTGTACCAAGAGACCCAGTACTTC	CASSLRTVYQETQYF
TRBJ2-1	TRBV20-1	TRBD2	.	TGCAGTGCTAGAGATGTCGGGGGGGGGAGCTCCTACAATGAGCAGTTCTTC	CSARDVGGGSSYNEQFF
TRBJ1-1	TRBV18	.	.	TGTGCCAGTTCACCAGGGGAACGGGCATTGGACACTGAAGCTTTCTTT	CASSPGERALDTEAFF
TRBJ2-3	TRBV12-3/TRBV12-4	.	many	TGTGCCAGCAGCTTAGGGGGGGCGCAGTATTTT	CASSLGGAQYF
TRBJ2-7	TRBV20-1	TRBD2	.	TGCAGTGCTAGAGAGGGGGGGGACGCCTACGAGCAGTACTTC	CSAREGGDAYEQYF
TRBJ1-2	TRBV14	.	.	TGTGCCAGCAGCCAAGGGCTGCAATATGGCTACACCTTC	CASSQGLQYGYTF
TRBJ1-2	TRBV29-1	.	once	TGCAGCGTTGAAGATCTACCCGGGGAAGGTTTGGGCTGCACCTTC	CSVEDLPGEGLGCTF
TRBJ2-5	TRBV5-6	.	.	TGTGCCAGCAGCTTGTATGCAGGGTCCCAAAAAGAGACCCAGTACTTC	CASSLYAGSQKETQYF
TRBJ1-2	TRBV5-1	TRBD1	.	TGCGCCAGCAGCTCTGGGACAGCGACTTATGGCTACACCTTC	CASSSGTATYGYTF
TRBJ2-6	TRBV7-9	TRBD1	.	TGTGCCAGCAGCTTTCCCCCCCGGACAGGGGCCTGGGCCAACGTCCTGACTTTC	CASSFPPRTGAWANVLTF
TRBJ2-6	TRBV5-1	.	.	TGCGCCAGCAGCTCCAGTTTGGCTGGGGCCAACGTCCTGACTTTC	CASSSSLAGANVLTF
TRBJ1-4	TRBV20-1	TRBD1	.	TGCAGTGCTAGGGAGACAGGGTTCCGGGAAAAACGGTTTTTT	CSARETGFREKRFF
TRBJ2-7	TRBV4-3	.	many	TGCGCCAGCAGCCAAGTCGCGGACAGCTCCTACGAGCAGTACTTC	CASSQVADSSYEQYF
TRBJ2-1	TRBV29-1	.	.	TGCAGCGTTGTCGGGGGTCTCGATGAGCAGTTCTTC	CSVVGGLDEQFF
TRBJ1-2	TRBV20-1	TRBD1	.	TGCAGTGCTAGAGCCGGGACAGGATTAATTGGCTACACCTTC	CSARAGTGLIGYTF
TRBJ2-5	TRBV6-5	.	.	TGTGCCAGCAAAATGGACAGAAACACAGATACGCAGTACTTC	CASKMDRNTDTQYF
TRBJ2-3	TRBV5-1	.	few	TGCGCCAGCAGCGACCCGCAGGGCCCAGATACGCAGTATTTT	CASSDPQGPDTQYF
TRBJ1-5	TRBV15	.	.	TGTGCCACCAGCAGAGATAGGAGAGGAGGAAGGGGCAATCAGCCCCAGCATTTT	CATSRDRRGGRGNQPQHF
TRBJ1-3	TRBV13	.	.	TGTGCCACCCAGGACCACCGGGAGGGGGACACCATATATTTT	CATQDHREGDTIYF
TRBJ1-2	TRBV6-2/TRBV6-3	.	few	TGTGCCAGCAGTTACGGGCACGGAGATAACTATGGCTACACCTTC	CASSYGHGDNYGYTF
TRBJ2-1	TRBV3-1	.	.	TGCGCCAGCAGCCAGGTTAGTGAGCAGTTCTTC	CASSQVSEQFF
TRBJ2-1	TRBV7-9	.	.	TGTGCCAGCAGCTCACCGGCGGGACTTTACAATGAGCAGTTCTTC	CASSSPAGLYNEQFF
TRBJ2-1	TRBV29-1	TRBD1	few	TGCAGCGTGGAAGGGACAGGGGGAGTTTTCAATGAGCAGTTCTTC	CSVEGTGGVFNEQFF
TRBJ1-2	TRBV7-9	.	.	TGTGCCAGCAGCACGGGGGGGCAAGGGATCCCCTATGGCTACACCTTC	CASSTGGQGIPYGYTF
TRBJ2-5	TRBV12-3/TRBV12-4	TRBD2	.	TGTGCCAGCAGTTTAGCCCGGGGGGTAGCTGGGACCCAGTACTTC	CASSLARGVAGTQYF
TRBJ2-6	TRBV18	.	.	TGTGCCAGCTCACCGACCCTGACTGCCCTCCCTGGGGCCAACGTCCTGACTTTC	CASSPTLTALPGANVLTF
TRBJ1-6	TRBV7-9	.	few	TGTGCCAGCAGCTCTTTCGGGACACCCCTCCACTTT	CASSSFGTPLHF
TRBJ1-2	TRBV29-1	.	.	TGCAGCGTTGAAGAGGGAACCCCCTCCTATGGCTACACCTTC	CSVEEGTPSYGYTF
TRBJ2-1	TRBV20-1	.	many	TGCAGTGCTAGAGATCTCACGCGGTCCTACAATGAGCAGTTCTTC	CSARDLTRSYNEQFF
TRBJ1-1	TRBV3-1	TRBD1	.	TGTGCCAGCAGCCACGGGACAGCCGAAGCTTTCTTT	CASSHGTAEAFF
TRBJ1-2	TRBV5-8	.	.	TGTGCCAGCCCTCTGGGAGGCGGTAATGGCTACACCTTC	CASPLGGGNGYTF
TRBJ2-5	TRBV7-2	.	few	TGTGCCAGCAGCTTAGATAGGATAGAGACCCAGTACTTC	CASSLDRIETQYF
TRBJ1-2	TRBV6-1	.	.	TGTGCCAGCAGTGAAGAGTGGTGGGACGGACGTAACACCTTC	CASSEEWWDGRNTF